This T cell receptor (beta chain) was profiled in a study of shared clonotypes between healthy human individuals. On the study more broadly: Per donor, three plates held CD4 naive cells, three held CD4 memory, two held CD8 naive and one held CD8 memory. Regarding the study as a whole: Larger estimated richness was generally seen in naive subsets than in memory subsets.

Naive CD8 cells, CD45RO-negative and positively selected for CCR7, excluded terminally differentiated effector memory CD45RA+ cells. As concerns this clone: No antigen is known for it.

This CDR3 contains 18 residues. V lost 1 base to trimming and J lost 8 bases; unmatched junction nucleotides: 17. The germline V gene encodes CDR1 SEHNR and CDR2 FQNEAQ (reference sequence). Genomic DNA belonging to each subset was distributed in equal measure over several immunoSEQ plates. As originally analysed: Junction-only sequences produced by ImmunoSEQ had no quality scores, so filtering differed. Repertoires were generated with immunoSEQ multiplex PCR, while TCRdb's copy carries only in-frame clones and drops some. D and trimming were read from the DNA, whereas the V and J calls and clone size are those reported in that table. The data hold around 1.9 million clones, with roughly 91% observed a single time.

The chain employs TRBV7-9 and TRBJ2-4; 7 bases match TRBD2. This TCR was sampled from a man in his late teens or twenties in good health. Some clones in this sample may be carry-over from other donors' samples. The specimen sequenced was naive CD8+ T cells from PBMCs. CDR3 bases: TGTGCCAGCAGCTTAGGGCCGGCTAGCGGAGGGATTAGGTACATTCAGTACTTC. This codes for CASSLGPASGGIRYIQYF.